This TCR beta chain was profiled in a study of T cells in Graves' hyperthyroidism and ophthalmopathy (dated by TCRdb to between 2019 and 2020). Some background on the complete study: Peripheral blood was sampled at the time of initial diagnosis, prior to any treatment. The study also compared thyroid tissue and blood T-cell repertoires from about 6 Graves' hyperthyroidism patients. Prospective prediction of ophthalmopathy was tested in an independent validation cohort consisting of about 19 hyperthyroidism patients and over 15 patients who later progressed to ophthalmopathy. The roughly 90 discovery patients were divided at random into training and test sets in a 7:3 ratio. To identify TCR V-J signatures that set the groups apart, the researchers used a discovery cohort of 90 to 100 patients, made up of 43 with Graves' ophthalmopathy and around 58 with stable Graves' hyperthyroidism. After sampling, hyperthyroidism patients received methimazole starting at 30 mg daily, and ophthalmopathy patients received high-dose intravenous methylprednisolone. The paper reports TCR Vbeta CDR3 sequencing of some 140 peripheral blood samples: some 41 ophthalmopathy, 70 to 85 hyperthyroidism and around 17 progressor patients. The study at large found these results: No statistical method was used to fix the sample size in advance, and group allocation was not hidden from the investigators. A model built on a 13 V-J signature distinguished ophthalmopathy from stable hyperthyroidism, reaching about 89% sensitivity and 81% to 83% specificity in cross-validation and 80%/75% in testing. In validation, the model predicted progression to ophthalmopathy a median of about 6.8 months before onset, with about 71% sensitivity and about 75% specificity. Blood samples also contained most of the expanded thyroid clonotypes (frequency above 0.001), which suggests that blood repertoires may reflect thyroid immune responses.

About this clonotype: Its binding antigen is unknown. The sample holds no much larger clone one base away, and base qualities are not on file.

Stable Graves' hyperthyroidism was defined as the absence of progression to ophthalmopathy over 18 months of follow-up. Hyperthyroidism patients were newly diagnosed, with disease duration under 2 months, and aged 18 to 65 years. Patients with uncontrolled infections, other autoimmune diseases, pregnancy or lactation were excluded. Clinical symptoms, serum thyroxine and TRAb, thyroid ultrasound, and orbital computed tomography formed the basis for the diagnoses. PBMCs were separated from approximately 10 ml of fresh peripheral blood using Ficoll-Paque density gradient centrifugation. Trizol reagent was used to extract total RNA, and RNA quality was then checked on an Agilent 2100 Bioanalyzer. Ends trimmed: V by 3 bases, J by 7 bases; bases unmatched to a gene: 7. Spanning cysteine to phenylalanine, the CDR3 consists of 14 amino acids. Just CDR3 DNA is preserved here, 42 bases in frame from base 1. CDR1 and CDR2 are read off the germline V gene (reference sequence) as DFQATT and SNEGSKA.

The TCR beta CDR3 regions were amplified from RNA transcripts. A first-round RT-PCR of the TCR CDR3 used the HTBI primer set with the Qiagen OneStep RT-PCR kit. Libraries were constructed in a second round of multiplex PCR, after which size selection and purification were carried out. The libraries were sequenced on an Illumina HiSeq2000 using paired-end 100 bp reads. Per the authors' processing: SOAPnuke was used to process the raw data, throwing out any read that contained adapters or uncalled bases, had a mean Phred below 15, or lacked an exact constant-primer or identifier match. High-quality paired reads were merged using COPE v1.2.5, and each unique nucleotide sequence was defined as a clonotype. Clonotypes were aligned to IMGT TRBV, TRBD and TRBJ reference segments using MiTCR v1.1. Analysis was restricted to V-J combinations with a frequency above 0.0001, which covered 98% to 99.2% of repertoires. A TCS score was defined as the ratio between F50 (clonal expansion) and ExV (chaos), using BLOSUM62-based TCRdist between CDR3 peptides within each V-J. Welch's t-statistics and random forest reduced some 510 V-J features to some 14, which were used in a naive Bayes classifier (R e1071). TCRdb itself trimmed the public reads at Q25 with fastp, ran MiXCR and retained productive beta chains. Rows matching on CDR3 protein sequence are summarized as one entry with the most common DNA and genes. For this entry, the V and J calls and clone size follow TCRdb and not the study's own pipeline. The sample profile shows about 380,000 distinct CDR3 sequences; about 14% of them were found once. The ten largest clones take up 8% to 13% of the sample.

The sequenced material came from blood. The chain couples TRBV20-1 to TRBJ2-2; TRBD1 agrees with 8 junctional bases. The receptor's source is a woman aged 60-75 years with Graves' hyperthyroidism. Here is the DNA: TGCAGTGCTAGTCCGGACAGGGAAGTCGGGGAGCTGTTTTTT. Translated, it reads CSASPDREVGELFF.